One and the same sample provided the 5 T cell receptor beta chains below, sequenced in a study of control samples from healthy donors and cancer patients. Profiled with immunoSEQ multiplex PCR; TCRdb holds only in-frame clones, not every one. The table shows roughly 76,000 clones, with approximately 94% occurring only once. Sequenced sample: blood. The receptors originated from a woman aged 18-29 years in good health.

This rearrangement joins TRBV11-2 to TRBJ2-7; TRBD2 matches at 9 bases. CDR1 SGHAT and CDR2 FQNNGV come from the germline V gene. The length of the CDR3 is 17 residues. The V and J ends lost 5 bases and 6 bases, in that order; junction bases with no gene match: 17. DNA for the CDR3: TGTGCCAGCAGCCCCCTTAGCGGGAGCGCCCTAGTCGGCGAGCAGTACTTC. This encodes CASSPLSGSALVGEQYF.

The CDR3 loop is CASNYWGASGWYEQYF. The CDR3 coding sequence is TGCGCCAGCAACTACTGGGGAGCTAGCGGGTGGTACGAGCAGTACTTC. The chain combines TRBV5-1 with TRBJ2-7; 8 bases fit TRBD2. The CDR3 has 16 amino acids. Germline CDR1 and CDR2: SGHRS and YFSETQ. The V and J ends lost 6 bases and 4 bases, in that order; junction bases with no gene match: 15.

The chain links TRBV7-9 to TRBJ1-1; the D is unclear. V lost 4 bases to trimming and J lost 5 bases, with 17 bases between them. The CDR3 loop spans 15 amino acids. CDR1 SEHNR and CDR2 FQNEAQ come from the germline V gene (reference sequence). CDR3: CASSSEGSGRTEAFF. The CDR3 coding sequence is TGTGCCAGCAGCTCCGAAGGGTCCGGACGGACTGAAGCTTTCTTT.

This rearrangement joins TRBV7-6 to TRBJ2-2; maybe TRBD2 (6 bases). Germline V gives CDR1 SGHVS, CDR2 FNYEAQ. The CDR3 spans 15 residues. V dropped 5 bases and J dropped 9 bases, with 19 bases sitting between them. CDR3 nucleotide sequence: TGTGCCAGCAGCACCAGAACCGGGACTGCTTGGGAGCTGTTTTTT. Translated, it gives CASSTRTGTAWELFF.

The rearrangement joins TRBV5-1 to TRBJ2-2, with 9 bases aligning to TRBD1. CDR3 length equals 16 residues. J gave up 6 bases and V 4 bases, and 10 bases lay outside the gene matches. Germline V lookup: CDR1 SGHRS, CDR2 YFSETQ. The CDR3 region has the DNA TGCGCCAGCAGCCCTTACGGGACAGGGTTTTCCGGGGAGCTGTTTTTT. It translates to CASSPYGTGFSGELFF.